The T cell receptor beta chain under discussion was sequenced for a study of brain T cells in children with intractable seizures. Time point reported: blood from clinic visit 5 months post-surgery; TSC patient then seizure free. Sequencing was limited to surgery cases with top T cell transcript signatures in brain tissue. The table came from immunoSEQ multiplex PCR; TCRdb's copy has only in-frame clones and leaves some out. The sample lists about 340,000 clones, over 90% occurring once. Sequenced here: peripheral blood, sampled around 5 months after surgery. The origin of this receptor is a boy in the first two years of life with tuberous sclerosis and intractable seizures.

The CDR3 sequence: CASSPTGLAPYNEQFF. The CDR3 coding sequence is TGTGCCAGCAGCCCCACCGGACTAGCTCCCTACAATGAGCAGTTCTTC. The rearrangement joins TRBV7-9 to TRBJ2-1; 8 bases align to TRBD2. CDR3 length equals 16 residues. The V and J ends lost 5 bases and 2 bases, in that order; junction bases with no gene match: 8. Germline V lookup: CDR1 SEHNR, CDR2 FQNEAQ (reference sequence).